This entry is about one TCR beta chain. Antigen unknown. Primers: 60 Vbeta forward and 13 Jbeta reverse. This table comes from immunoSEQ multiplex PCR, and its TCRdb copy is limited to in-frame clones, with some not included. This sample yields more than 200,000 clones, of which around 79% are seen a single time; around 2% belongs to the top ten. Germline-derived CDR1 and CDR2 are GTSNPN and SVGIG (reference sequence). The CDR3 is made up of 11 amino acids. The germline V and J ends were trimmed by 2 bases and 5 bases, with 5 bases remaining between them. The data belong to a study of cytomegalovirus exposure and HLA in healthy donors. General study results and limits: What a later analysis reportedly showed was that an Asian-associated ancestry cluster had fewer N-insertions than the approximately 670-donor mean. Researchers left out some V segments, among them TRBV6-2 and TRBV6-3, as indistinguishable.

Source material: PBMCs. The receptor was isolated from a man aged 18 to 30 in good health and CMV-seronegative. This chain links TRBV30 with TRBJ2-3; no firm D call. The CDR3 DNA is TGTGCCTGGAGTCACAAAGATACGCAGTATTTT. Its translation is CAWSHKDTQYF.